The T cell receptor beta chain described here comes from a study of read filtering for tumor transcriptome and immune sequencing. Study as a whole: The cohort had roughly 16 men and more than 11 women aged about 45 to 80, mean roughly 65 years.

This clonotype has a count of ten or more. The antigen is undetermined. Germline-derived CDR1 and CDR2 are SGHTA and FQGNSA. This CDR3 region has 15 residues. J gave up 4 bases and V 5 bases, and 8 bases lay outside the gene matches. Study-level findings and limits: Correlation between methods rose after single-read clonotypes were removed.

The library was built from 400 ng RNA with molecular barcoded adaptors for alpha/delta and beta/gamma chains. Each CDR3 protein gets one entry after TCRdb re-called the reads with MiXCR. The sample includes 60,000 or so distinct CDR3 sequences, about 19% seen only once; the top ten take 9.5% to 13%. The gene calls are TRBV7-2 and TRBJ2-1, with 7 bases lining up with TRBD1. Sequenced input: a population of CD138-negative cells sorted from bone marrow. This TCR came from a donor at least 40 years old with multiple myeloma. The CDR3 here is CASSKTGAGYNEQFF. CDR3 DNA: TGTGCCAGCAGCAAAACAGGGGCGGGTTACAATGAGCAGTTCTTC.